The entry that follows covers one T cell receptor (beta chain) sequence. Antigen: not known. Sequencing used immunoSEQ multiplex PCR; TCRdb keeps in-frame clones, though not all of them. The sample lists 90,000 to 150,000 clones; around 89% were seen once. Trimming removed 4 bases from V and 11 bases from J; junction bases left unmatched: 18. From germline, CDR1 is SGHVS and CDR2 FNYEAQ. This CDR3 is built from 17 residues. The sample originates from a study of T cell responses to AZD1222 COVID-19 vaccine. Study-wide findings and caveats: Per reports, nearly half of all spike-specific TCRs target regions that are unmutated in variants. Spike-specific TCR breadth and depth rose after two AZD1222 doses.

This sample comprised peripheral blood, obtained on day 0 of AZD1222 vaccination. The receptor was derived from an adult in good health. This chain connects TRBV7-6 to TRBJ2-4; 9 bases agree with TRBD2. The CDR3 region is CASSSMAGGLSVGLQYF. The CDR3 region has the DNA TGTGCCAGCAGCTCGATGGCGGGGGGGCTGTCCGTCGGCCTTCAGTACTTC.